The 2 T cell receptor beta chains reported below all come from one sample, sequenced in a study of cytomegalovirus exposure and HLA in healthy donors. PCR was performed using 60 Vbeta and 13 Jbeta primers. Only in-frame clones appear in the TCRdb table, and some are missing; sequencing was by immunoSEQ multiplex PCR. Here the sample spans more than 90,000 clones, just under 80% being singletons. The material sequenced was PBMCs. The receptors were sampled from a woman aged 40 to 50 in good health and CMV-seropositive.

The rearrangement joins TRBV18 to TRBJ2-7; no firm D call. This CDR3 region has 14 residues. Germline CDR1 and CDR2: KGHSH and LQKENI. Trimming took 0 bases from V and 3 from J, leaving 9 bases between them. CDR3 in DNA: TGTGCCAGCTCACCACCGAGCGCTCTCTACGAGCAGTACTTC. Translating it yields CASSPPSALYEQYF.

The genes are TRBV6-5 and TRBJ1-2; the D is unclear. The germline gives CDR1 MNHEY, CDR2 SVGAGI. The CDR3 has 15 residues. The V end lost 4 bases, the J end lost 0 bases, and 12 bases lay between the germline ends. CDR3 region: CASSSLTGTNYGYTF. Written as DNA, the CDR3 is TGTGCCAGCAGTTCCCTAACCGGGACTAACTATGGCTACACCTTC.